The rows below give T cell receptor beta chains drawn from one sample of a study of Ad26.COV2.S vaccination and SARS-CoV-2 variants. Assay: immunoSEQ multiplex PCR; the TCRdb copy retains only in-frame clones and omits some. The sample lists approximately 480,000 clones, around nine tenths occurring once. Sequenced here: peripheral blood, sampled in a trial of Ad26.COV2.S vaccine versus placebo. These receptors were taken from a person between 18 and 65 years old who received the Ad26.COV2.S COVID-19 vaccine or a placebo. Each CDR3 is given with its conserved first and last residue. The order of the fields is D gene, V gene, J gene, clone size, CDR3 DNA, CDR3 protein. The D gene is left open where the match is weak. Size is stated for part of the rows, as once, few or many counts, or as a class when the clone is expanded.

d_gene: TRBD2
v_gene: TRBV6-6
j_gene: TRBJ2-3
abundance: .
CDR3nt: TGTGCCAGCAGTTACGCGGGACTAGCGGGAGATACGCAGTATTTT
CDR3aa: CASSYAGLAGDTQYF

d_gene: .
v_gene: TRBV6-2/TRBV6-3
j_gene: TRBJ1-1
abundance: .
CDR3nt: TGTGCCAGCAGCCCCCGACTCCTGGGGACTGAAGCTTTCTTT
CDR3aa: CASSPRLLGTEAFF

d_gene: .
v_gene: TRBV7-8
j_gene: TRBJ2-2
abundance: .
CDR3nt: TGTGCCAGCAGCCTAGCAACCCTGGGGACCGGGGAGCTGTTTTTT
CDR3aa: CASSLATLGTGELFF

d_gene: .
v_gene: TRBV19
j_gene: TRBJ2-7
abundance: once
CDR3nt: TGTGCCAGTAGTAAAGGACTGTTGGGCTACGAGCAGTACTTC
CDR3aa: CASSKGLLGYEQYF

d_gene: TRBD1
v_gene: TRBV27
j_gene: TRBJ1-2
abundance: .
CDR3nt: TGTGCCAGCAGGATGACAGGGGGCTATGGCTACACCTTC
CDR3aa: CASRMTGGYGYTF

d_gene: .
v_gene: TRBV18
j_gene: TRBJ1-6
abundance: .
CDR3nt: TGTGCCAGCTCACCACAGGGAGGGGATTCACCCCTCCACTTT
CDR3aa: CASSPQGGDSPLHF

d_gene: TRBD2
v_gene: TRBV5-1
j_gene: TRBJ2-1
abundance: .
CDR3nt: TGCGCCAGCAGCTTCTTCCGCGGGAGTACCTACAATGAGCAGTTCTTC
CDR3aa: CASSFFRGSTYNEQFF

d_gene: TRBD1
v_gene: TRBV4-2
j_gene: TRBJ1-2
abundance: few
CDR3nt: TGTGCCAGCAGCCAAGGGGGACAGAGAGACTATGGCTACACCTTC
CDR3aa: CASSQGGQRDYGYTF

d_gene: TRBD1
v_gene: TRBV23-1
j_gene: TRBJ2-1
abundance: .
CDR3nt: TGCGCCAGCAGTCATCACCTACGCGGCAGGGGGCTCCCTGAGCAGTTCTTC
CDR3aa: CASSHHLRGRGLPEQFF

d_gene: .
v_gene: TRBV19
j_gene: TRBJ2-3
abundance: .
CDR3nt: TGTGCCAGTAGTATTAGTACCCCAGATACGCAGTATTTT
CDR3aa: CASSISTPDTQYF

d_gene: TRBD1
v_gene: TRBV5-1
j_gene: TRBJ2-3
abundance: .
CDR3nt: TGCGCCAGCAGCTTATTGACAGGGGGGTTGGCAACAGATACGCAGTATTTT
CDR3aa: CASSLLTGGLATDTQYF

d_gene: .
v_gene: TRBV7-2
j_gene: TRBJ1-6
abundance: .
CDR3nt: TGTGCCAGCAGCTTAGTAGGACCGAATAATTCACCCCTCCACTTT
CDR3aa: CASSLVGPNNSPLHF

d_gene: .
v_gene: TRBV6-5
j_gene: TRBJ1-1
abundance: .
CDR3nt: TGTGCCAGCACCCCCTATGGGAACACTGAAGCTTTCTTT
CDR3aa: CASTPYGNTEAFF

d_gene: .
v_gene: TRBV2
j_gene: TRBJ2-7
abundance: .
CDR3nt: TGTGCCAGCAGTCTTAACGGAATGGCCTACGAGCAGTACTTC
CDR3aa: CASSLNGMAYEQYF

d_gene: .
v_gene: TRBV7-8
j_gene: TRBJ2-7
abundance: .
CDR3nt: TGTGCCAGCAGGGGAATCCGCGACTTCTCCTACGAGCAGTACTTC
CDR3aa: CASRGIRDFSYEQYF

d_gene: .
v_gene: TRBV7-2
j_gene: TRBJ2-1
abundance: .
CDR3nt: TGTGCCAGCAGCTCCAGGACCCGTTCCGGTGAGCAGTTCTTC
CDR3aa: CASSSRTRSGEQFF

d_gene: .
v_gene: TRBV28
j_gene: TRBJ1-2
abundance: .
CDR3nt: TGTGCCAGCAGTGAGCCGAGGCGGGGGCTACGCTATGGCTACACCTTC
CDR3aa: CASSEPRRGLRYGYTF

d_gene: .
v_gene: TRBV30
j_gene: TRBJ1-1
abundance: .
CDR3nt: TGTGCCTGGAGTCCCGGGCCCCACAACACTGAAGCTTTCTTT
CDR3aa: CAWSPGPHNTEAFF

d_gene: .
v_gene: TRBV7-2
j_gene: TRBJ2-3
abundance: .
CDR3nt: TGTGCCAGCAGCTCGCCGGGACTTAGCACAGATACGCAGTATTTT
CDR3aa: CASSSPGLSTDTQYF

d_gene: .
v_gene: TRBV4-1
j_gene: TRBJ2-5
abundance: once
CDR3nt: TGCGCCAGCAGCCACACGCCCGGGGCCCCGGGCCAGGGGACCCAGTACTTC
CDR3aa: CASSHTPGAPGQGTQYF

d_gene: .
v_gene: TRBV29-1
j_gene: TRBJ1-1
abundance: few
CDR3nt: TGCAGCGTTAAAGGGTGGTCGGGCACTGAAGCTTTCTTT
CDR3aa: CSVKGWSGTEAFF

d_gene: TRBD2
v_gene: TRBV11-2
j_gene: TRBJ2-3
abundance: .
CDR3nt: TGTGCCAGCAGCTCTGGTCCTCGCGGGAGGGCGGATACGCAGTATTTT
CDR3aa: CASSSGPRGRADTQYF

d_gene: .
v_gene: TRBV7-8
j_gene: TRBJ2-5
abundance: .
CDR3nt: TGTGCCAGCAGCTTAGGCAGGCAAGAGACCCAGTACTTC
CDR3aa: CASSLGRQETQYF

d_gene: .
v_gene: TRBV18
j_gene: TRBJ2-7
abundance: .
CDR3nt: TGTGCCAGCTCACCAGGCAGGGACAATTTATACGAGCAGTACTTC
CDR3aa: CASSPGRDNLYEQYF

d_gene: .
v_gene: TRBV3-1/TRBV3-2
j_gene: TRBJ2-3
abundance: .
CDR3nt: TGTGCCAGCAGCCAAATGGGTGGACGGAGCACAGATACGCAGTATTTT
CDR3aa: CASSQMGGRSTDTQYF

d_gene: .
v_gene: TRBV21-1
j_gene: TRBJ2-7
abundance: .
CDR3nt: TGTGCCAGCACTCAGGGACAGGTCAGTTCCGAGCAGTACTTC
CDR3aa: CASTQGQVSSEQYF

d_gene: TRBD2
v_gene: TRBV28
j_gene: TRBJ2-5
abundance: .
CDR3nt: TGTGCCAGCAGTTTAATCAGCGGGGCCCAAGAGACCCAGTACTTC
CDR3aa: CASSLISGAQETQYF

d_gene: .
v_gene: TRBV7-6
j_gene: TRBJ2-1
abundance: .
CDR3nt: TGTGCCAGCAGCCCCGGTCGGGATGGCTACAATGAGCAGTTCTTC
CDR3aa: CASSPGRDGYNEQFF

d_gene: TRBD1
v_gene: TRBV7-9
j_gene: TRBJ2-6
abundance: .
CDR3nt: TGTGCCAGCAGCCAAAGACAGGGTCGCAAGGCCAACGTCCTGACTTTC
CDR3aa: CASSQRQGRKANVLTF

d_gene: .
v_gene: TRBV30
j_gene: TRBJ1-1
abundance: .
CDR3nt: TGTGCCTGGAGTGTGGGGTGGCCTGGGCCTGAAGCTTTCTTT
CDR3aa: CAWSVGWPGPEAFF

d_gene: .
v_gene: TRBV2
j_gene: TRBJ1-6
abundance: .
CDR3nt: TGTGCCAGCAGTGAAGCGACCGCGAGTAATTCACCCCTCCACTTT
CDR3aa: CASSEATASNSPLHF

d_gene: .
v_gene: TRBV24-1
j_gene: TRBJ2-2
abundance: .
CDR3nt: TGTGCCGCGAAAGGGCAGGGTAACACCGGGGAGCTGTTTTTT
CDR3aa: CAAKGQGNTGELFF

d_gene: .
v_gene: TRBV11-3
j_gene: TRBJ2-1
abundance: .
CDR3nt: TGTGCCAGCAGCTTTAGCGGAGCGTTTCCGCGCGAGCAGTTCTTC
CDR3aa: CASSFSGAFPREQFF

d_gene: TRBD2
v_gene: TRBV7-9
j_gene: TRBJ2-1
abundance: .
CDR3nt: TGTGCCAGCAGCTTATCCGTCACTAGCGGGAGAGAGCAGTTCTTC
CDR3aa: CASSLSVTSGREQFF

d_gene: .
v_gene: TRBV19
j_gene: TRBJ2-3
abundance: .
CDR3nt: TGTGCCAGTTCGCCCCAGAGCACAGATACGCAGTATTTT
CDR3aa: CASSPQSTDTQYF

d_gene: TRBD1
v_gene: TRBV25-1
j_gene: TRBJ1-1
abundance: once
CDR3nt: TGTGCCAGCATCGGGACAGCGAACACTGAAGCTTTCTTT
CDR3aa: CASIGTANTEAFF

d_gene: TRBD2
v_gene: TRBV4-3
j_gene: TRBJ2-3
abundance: .
CDR3nt: TGCGCCAGCAGCCAAGCCCTAGCGGGAGGACCGGATACGCAGTATTTT
CDR3aa: CASSQALAGGPDTQYF

d_gene: TRBD2
v_gene: TRBV6-5
j_gene: TRBJ2-3
abundance: .
CDR3nt: TGTGCCAGCAGCGCGAGCGGGGCTAGCACAGATACGCAGTATTTT
CDR3aa: CASSASGASTDTQYF

d_gene: TRBD1
v_gene: TRBV9
j_gene: TRBJ2-1
abundance: .
CDR3nt: TGTGCCAGCAGCGTAGTTGGGGACAGATACAATGAGCAGTTCTTC
CDR3aa: CASSVVGDRYNEQFF

d_gene: TRBD1
v_gene: TRBV5-1
j_gene: TRBJ1-6
abundance: .
CDR3nt: TGCGCCAGCAGCGTCGACAGGGGGCTATCCTATAATTCACCCCTCCACTTT
CDR3aa: CASSVDRGLSYNSPLHF

d_gene: TRBD2
v_gene: TRBV4-1
j_gene: TRBJ2-7
abundance: .
CDR3nt: TGCGCCAGCAGCCACAGCGGGACCTCCTACGAGCAGTACTTC
CDR3aa: CASSHSGTSYEQYF

d_gene: .
v_gene: TRBV30
j_gene: TRBJ2-4
abundance: .
CDR3nt: TGTGCCTGGTCCGGGACAGGGTACGGACTAGCGGACCGGTTGGGCAAAAACATTCAGTACTTC
CDR3aa: CAWSGTGYGLADRLGKNIQYF

d_gene: .
v_gene: TRBV18
j_gene: TRBJ2-1
abundance: .
CDR3nt: TGTGCCAGCTCACCAGATAATCGAGCGGAGCAGTTCTTC
CDR3aa: CASSPDNRAEQFF

d_gene: .
v_gene: TRBV2
j_gene: TRBJ2-7
abundance: .
CDR3nt: TGTGCCAGCAGTATTACCGAGCAGTACTTC
CDR3aa: CASSITEQYF

d_gene: TRBD2
v_gene: TRBV7-2
j_gene: TRBJ2-1
abundance: .
CDR3nt: TGTGCCAGCAGCTTAAGTAGCGGGAGGGTCAATGAGCAGTTCTTC
CDR3aa: CASSLSSGRVNEQFF

d_gene: .
v_gene: TRBV9
j_gene: TRBJ2-7
abundance: .
CDR3nt: TGTGCCAGCAGTGAACAGGGAGCCGGAGGTGACGAGCAGTACTTC
CDR3aa: CASSEQGAGGDEQYF

d_gene: TRBD1
v_gene: TRBV28
j_gene: TRBJ2-7
abundance: .
CDR3nt: TGTGCCAGCAGTCTCCGGGACAGGGTAAACTACGAGCAGTACTTC
CDR3aa: CASSLRDRVNYEQYF

d_gene: TRBD2
v_gene: TRBV10-3
j_gene: TRBJ2-1
abundance: once
CDR3nt: TGTGCCATCAGTGGAGGGACTAGCGGGAGTACTGAGCAGTTCTTC
CDR3aa: CAISGGTSGSTEQFF

d_gene: TRBD2
v_gene: TRBV24-1
j_gene: TRBJ2-3
abundance: .
CDR3nt: TGTGCCACCAGTGATAGAAAACCGACGACTAGCGGGAGCACAGATACGCAGTATTTT
CDR3aa: CATSDRKPTTSGSTDTQYF

d_gene: .
v_gene: TRBV27
j_gene: TRBJ1-1
abundance: .
CDR3nt: TGTGCCAGCAGTACTATCGGGGGTGAAGCTTTCTTT
CDR3aa: CASSTIGGEAFF

d_gene: TRBD2
v_gene: TRBV6-2/TRBV6-3
j_gene: TRBJ2-7
abundance: .
CDR3nt: TGTGCCAGCAGCGGACTAGCGAACGAGCAGTACTTC
CDR3aa: CASSGLANEQYF

d_gene: .
v_gene: TRBV5-6
j_gene: TRBJ2-2
abundance: .
CDR3nt: TGTGCCAGCAGCTTGGGGCTAGCTATCGGGGAGCTGTTTTTT
CDR3aa: CASSLGLAIGELFF

d_gene: .
v_gene: TRBV28
j_gene: TRBJ2-5
abundance: .
CDR3nt: TGTGCCAGCAGTGACCAGGCCCGGGAGACCCAGTACTTC
CDR3aa: CASSDQARETQYF